The 21 T cell receptor beta chains in this list originate from one sample, sequenced in a study of T cells in Graves' hyperthyroidism and ophthalmopathy. The investigators amplified TCR beta CDR3 regions from RNA transcripts. Initially, a first-round RT-PCR of the TCR CDR3 employed the HTBI primer set. Each CDR3 protein gets one entry after TCRdb re-called the multiplex PCR reads with MiXCR. This sample has around 600,000 distinct CDR3 sequences, with approximately 16% found just once. What was sequenced was blood. The receptors derive from a woman aged 40 to 49 with Graves' ophthalmopathy.

In its sample, this clonotype was seen many times. V gene TRBV11-3 combines with J gene TRBJ2-1; TRBD1 agrees at 7 bases. Trimming cost V 5 bases and J 6 bases; bases outside gene matches: 1. Looked up from germline, CDR1 is SGHNT and CDR2 is YENEEA. CDR3 length: 12 residues. The CDR3 DNA follows: TGTGCCAGCAGCCCAGGGGGCAATGAGCAGTTCTTC. Its protein product is CASSPGGNEQFF.

The chain recombines TRBV20-1 with TRBJ2-7; 10 bases map to TRBD2. The CDR3 runs to 15 residues. The germline CDR1 and CDR2 sequences are DFQATT and SNEGSKA (reference sequence). V lost 6 bases, J lost 5 bases, and 13 bases stayed unmatched. The CDR3 loop is CSARRAGGFPNEQYF. Here the CDR3 DNA reads TGCAGTGCACGACGAGCGGGAGGGTTTCCGAACGAGCAGTACTTC.

This clonotype was found many times. The chain recombines TRBV19 with TRBJ1-2; D remains unclear. The CDR3 runs to 15 residues. Germline V gene sequence: CDR1 LNHDA, CDR2 SQIVND (reference sequence). V lost 3 bases and J 3 bases, leaving 14 bases between the germline ends. The DNA for the CDR3 is TGTGCCAGTAGTATTCCGGCGTTCTGGGACTATGGCTACACCTTC. Protein product: CASSIPAFWDYGYTF.

This clonotype was seen a single time. CDR3 protein: CSAPKTGGLEQYF. The CDR3 coding sequence is TGCAGTGCACCCAAGACAGGGGGCCTCGAGCAGTACTTC. The chain uses TRBV20-1 and TRBJ2-7; 10 bases map to TRBD1. The germline gives CDR1 DFQATT, CDR2 SNEGSKA (reference sequence). This CDR3 is built from 13 residues. V lost 6 bases, J lost 6 bases, and 8 bases stayed unmatched.

As to this clonotype: A much larger clone differs from this one at a single base, so this may be a read error. The chain couples TRBV6-9 to TRBJ2-1, with unresolved D. V was trimmed by 3 bases and J by 7 bases, leaving 7 bases between them. The CDR3 sequence is 12 residues long. The V gene's germline CDR1 is MNHGY and CDR2 SVAAGI. CDR3: CASSYLENEQFF. For the CDR3, the DNA is TGTGCCAGCAGTTACCTGGAAAATGAGCAGTTCTTC.

This clonotype was seen a handful of times. The J gene is TRBJ1-2, the V gene TRBV6-6; 7 bases map to TRBD1. Per germline, CDR1 MNHNY and CDR2 SVGAGI (reference sequence). The CDR3 has 13 residues. Trimming removed 2 bases from V and 7 bases from J; junction bases left unmatched: 4. The CDR3 is CASSYEPGGGYTF. In DNA form, the CDR3 reads TGTGCCAGCAGTTACGAGCCAGGGGGTGGCTACACCTTC.

This clonotype was counted ten times or more. The rearrangement links TRBV28 to TRBJ2-6; D is perhaps TRBD1 (5 bases). There are 17 residues in the CDR3. In germline, CDR1 is MDHEN, CDR2 SYDVKM. V was clipped by 1 base and J by 3 bases, with 13 bases between them. The chain's CDR3 is CASSLYNQGYGANVLTF. CDR3 DNA sequence: TGTGCCAGCAGTTTATACAATCAGGGTTATGGGGCCAACGTCCTGACTTTC.

This clonotype was seen ten or more times. Being one base from a much bigger clone, this may be a read error. The chain has TRBV2 and TRBJ1-2; tentatively, D is TRBD1 (5 bases). This CDR3 is built from 13 residues. V was pared by 8 bases and J by 3 bases, with 13 bases between. Germline lookup yields CDR1 SNHLY and CDR2 FYNNEI. CDR3: CASSPGSDYGYTF. The CDR3 nucleotides read TGTGCCAGCTCACCAGGGAGCGACTATGGCTACACCTTC.

As regards this clonotype: Possible read error: a much larger clone is one base away. The chain has TRBV20-1 and TRBJ1-4, with D maybe TRBD1 (5 bases). The CDR3 sequence is 13 residues long. Germline V gene lookup returns CDR1 DFQATT and CDR2 SNEGSKA (reference sequence). The CDR3 loop reads CSARDRDSEELFF. The CDR3 coding sequence is TGCAGTGCTAGAGACAGGGATAGTGAAGAACTGTTTTTT.

In the case of this clonotype: A read error may be the cause here, since a much bigger clone is one base away. This chain uses TRBV30 with TRBJ1-1; 7 bases are shared with TRBD1. CDR1 is GTSNPN and CDR2 is SVGIG in the germline V gene (reference sequence). The CDR3 has 14 residues. CDR3 sequence reads: CAWRPGQMNTEALF. The CDR3 DNA reads as TGTGCCTGGAGACCGGGACAGATGAACACTGAAGCTCTCTTT.

V is TRBV13 and J is TRBJ2-1; 16 bases are a match to TRBD2. The CDR3 sequence is 16 residues long. V dropped 0 bases and J dropped 14; count of bases not matched to a gene: 7. The germline V gene encodes CDR1 PRHDT and CDR2 FYEKMQ (reference sequence). CDR3 sequence reads: CASSLGGGTSGRVEFF. For the CDR3, the DNA is TGTGCCAGCAGCTTAGGTGGGGGGACTAGCGGGAGGGTAGAGTTCTTC.

This clonotype appeared many times. The genes are TRBV28 and TRBJ1-5, with 10 bases that match TRBD1. Germline assignment: CDR1 MDHEN and CDR2 SYDVKM. Trimming at V came to 10 bases and at J to 7 bases, leaving 7 bases not matched to a gene. CDR3 length: 13 amino acids. The CDR3, as DNA: TGTGCCACCCAGGACAGGGGGACGCAGCCCCAGCATTTT. It translates to CATQDRGTQPQHF.

In regard to this clonotype: A much larger clone lies one base from this, so it may be a read error. The CDR3 spells CASSKGQGILDTVAFF. Written as DNA, the CDR3 is TGTGCCAGCAGTAAAGGACAGGGAATTTTGGACACTGTAGCTTTCTTT. The rearrangement links TRBV2 to TRBJ1-1, with 8 bases fitting TRBD1. Germline CDR1 and CDR2: SNHLY and FYNNEI. There are 16 residues in the CDR3.

This clonotype has ten or more counts. This chain connects TRBV12-5 to TRBJ2-7, with no clear D. CDR3 size: 15 residues. V was pared by 0 bases and J by 0 bases, with 9 bases between. The germline gives CDR1 LGHNT, CDR2 FRNRAP. The CDR3: CASGLVRNSSYEQYF. CDR3 bases: TGTGCTAGTGGTTTGGTACGGAATAGCTCCTACGAGCAGTACTTC.

This clonotype was found a few times. The chain joins TRBV24-1 to TRBJ2-1; D is unclear. Germline V gene lookup returns CDR1 KGHDR and CDR2 SFDVKD. Trimming pared 5 bases from V and 3 bases from J, leaving 7 bases between. The CDR3 extends over 13 amino acids. The chain's CDR3 is CATSGTGYNEQFF. CDR3 DNA: TGTGCCACCAGTGGTACGGGCTACAATGAGCAGTTCTTC.

This clonotype was detected many times. This chain connects TRBV6-1 to TRBJ2-5; 7 bases line up with TRBD1. The CDR3 contains 14 residues. V lost 2 bases and J lost 5; bases outside the gene matches: 5. Germline assignment: CDR1 MNHNS and CDR2 SASEGT. The CDR3 DNA sequence: TGTGCCAGCAGTGAATCCGACAGGGCTGAGACCCAGTACTTC. Translation gives CASSESDRAETQYF.

This clonotype was counted ten times or more. The V and J genes are TRBV5-1 and TRBJ1-6, with 8 bases matching TRBD1. Unmatched junction bases numbered 2, after V lost 2 bases and J lost 10 bases. Germline loops: CDR1 SGHRS, CDR2 YFSETQ. CDR3 length: 13 residues. Written as DNA, the CDR3 is TGCGCCAGCAGCTTACAGGGGGAGTCACCCCTCCACTTT. Translated: CASSLQGESPLHF.

The genes are TRBV20-1 and TRBJ1-1, with TRBD1 matching over 8 bases. CDR1 and CDR2 from the germline V gene are DFQATT and SNEGSKA (reference sequence). V was clipped by 2 bases and J by 6 bases; unmatched bases: 8. The CDR3 covers 14 residues. CDR3 amino acids: CSARSWDRTSEAFF. The CDR3 DNA reads as TGCAGTGCTAGATCATGGGACAGGACATCTGAAGCTTTCTTT.

This clonotype has a handful of counts. V and J are TRBV29-1 and TRBJ2-7; D is perhaps TRBD2 (6 bases). V dropped 4 bases and J dropped 6 bases, with 10 bases sitting between them. This CDR3 spans 11 amino acids. Germline CDR1 and CDR2: SQVTM and ANQGSEA. The CDR3 loop is CSVGNGGEQYF. As DNA, the CDR3 is TGCAGCGTTGGGAACGGGGGCGAGCAGTACTTC.

This clonotype was seen a few times. V is TRBV6-2 or TRBV6-3 and J is TRBJ2-1; the match to TRBD1 covers 8 bases. After removal of 6 bases from V and 3 bases from J, the junction contained 10 bases not matched to a gene. Germline V lookup: CDR1 MNHEY, CDR2 SVGEGT. The CDR3 consists of 16 residues. CDR3 protein: CASSSGGTGRYNEQFF. CDR3 DNA sequence: TGTGCCAGCAGCTCCGGTGGGACAGGACGCTACAATGAGCAGTTCTTC.

This clonotype occurred a few times. The rearrangement joins TRBV9 to TRBJ2-5; D is uncertain. CDR1 SGDLS and CDR2 YYNGEE come from the germline V gene. CDR3 size: 14 residues. The V and J ends lost 4 bases and 2 bases respectively, with 12 bases between them. The CDR3 loop is CASSPAPGQETQYF. As DNA, the CDR3 is TGTGCCAGCAGCCCCGCCCCCGGGCAAGAGACCCAGTACTTC.